This T cell receptor beta chain came from a study of glioma-infiltrating T cells. This clonotype was observed at least ten times. TCR alpha and beta CDR3 regions were amplified from RNA using iRepertoire nested multiplex PCR. Tissue mRNA or PBMC total RNA, roughly 85-450 ng, went into one-step reverse transcription and amplification. TCRdb independently ran MiXCR on the multiplex PCR reads; one entry per CDR3 protein. This table holds 300,000 to 450,000 distinct CDR3 sequences, roughly 41% found once. Germline-derived CDR1 and CDR2 are MDHEN and SYDVKM. This CDR3 has 15 residues. Deletions cut 6 bases from V and 0 bases from J, with 12 bases between.

This clonotype was sampled from a human donor with low-grade glioma or glioblastoma, undergoing nonglioma brain surgery, or in good health (not recorded which). Material: glioma tissue, nonneoplastic brain tissue, or PBMCs (not recorded which). The gene calls are TRBV28 and TRBJ1-5, with D perhaps matching TRBD1 (5 bases). The CDR3 DNA reads TGTGCCAGCAGGCATAGACAGAATAGCAATCAGCCCCAGCATTTT. This encodes CASRHRQNSNQPQHF. The entire variable domain, with the rest obtained from reference TRBV28 and TRBJ1-5, is as follows: DVKVTQSSRYLVKRTGEKVFLECVQDMDHENMFWYRQDPGLGLRLIYFSYDVKMKEKGDIPEGYSVSREKKERFSLILESASTNQTSMYLCASRHRQNSNQPQHFGDGTRLSIL.